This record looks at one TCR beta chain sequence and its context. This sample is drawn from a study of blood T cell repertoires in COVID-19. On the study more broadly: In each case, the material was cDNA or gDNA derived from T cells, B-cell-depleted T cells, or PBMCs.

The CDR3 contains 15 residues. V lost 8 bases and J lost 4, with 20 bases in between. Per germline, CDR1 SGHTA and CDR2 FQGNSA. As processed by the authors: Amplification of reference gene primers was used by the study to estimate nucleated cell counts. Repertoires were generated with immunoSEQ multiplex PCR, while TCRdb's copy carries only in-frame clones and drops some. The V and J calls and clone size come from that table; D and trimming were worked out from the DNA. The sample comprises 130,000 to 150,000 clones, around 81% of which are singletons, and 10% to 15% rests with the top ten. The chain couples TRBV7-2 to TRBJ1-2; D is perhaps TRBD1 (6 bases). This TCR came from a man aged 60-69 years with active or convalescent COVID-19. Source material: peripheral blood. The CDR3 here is CASALRAGVGYGYTF. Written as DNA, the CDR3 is TGTGCCAGCGCCCTTAGGGCAGGGGTCGGCTATGGCTACACCTTC.